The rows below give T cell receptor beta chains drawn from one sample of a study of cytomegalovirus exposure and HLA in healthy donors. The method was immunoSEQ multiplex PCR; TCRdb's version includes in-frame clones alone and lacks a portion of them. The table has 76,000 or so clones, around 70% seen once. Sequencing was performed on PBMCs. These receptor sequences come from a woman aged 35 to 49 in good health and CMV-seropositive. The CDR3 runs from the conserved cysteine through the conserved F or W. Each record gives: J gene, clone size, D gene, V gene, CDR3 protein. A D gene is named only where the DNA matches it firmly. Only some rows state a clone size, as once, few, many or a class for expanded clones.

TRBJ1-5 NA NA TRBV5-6 CASSLGGQLANQPQHF
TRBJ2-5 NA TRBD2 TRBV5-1 CASSLLAGGQETQYF
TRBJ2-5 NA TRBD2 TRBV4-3 CASSFGSGSNQETQYF
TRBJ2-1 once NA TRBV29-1 CSVEGTAGPALGAYNEQFF
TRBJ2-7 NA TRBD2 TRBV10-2 CASFGLAGGYEQYF
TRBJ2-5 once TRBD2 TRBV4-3 CASSQDLKLAGVTQCTQYF
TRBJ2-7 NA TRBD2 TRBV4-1 CASSQERREERGVSYEQYF
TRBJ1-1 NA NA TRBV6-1 CASSGGGTEAFF
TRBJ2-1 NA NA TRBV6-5 CASSYSRAGDEQFF
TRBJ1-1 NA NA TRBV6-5 CASSFDRGTEAFF
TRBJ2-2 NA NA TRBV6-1 CASRLRLDNTGELFF
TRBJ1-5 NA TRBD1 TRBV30 CAWSAGQRNQPQHF